Here is one TCR beta chain with its context. Its specificity is not known. TCRdb reprocessed the RT-PCR reads with MiXCR, giving one entry per CDR3 protein. The sample comprises about 650,000 distinct CDR3 sequences, approximately 14% of which are singletons, and more than 9% rests with the top ten. The trim removed 5 bases at V and 8 bases at J, leaving 8 bases unmatched. Germline CDR1 and CDR2: DFQATT and SNEGSKA (reference sequence). The CDR3 is 13 residues long. The data were obtained in a study of response to subunit inactivated influenza vaccine. Whole-study findings and limits: A suggestion made by the authors is that each seasonal influenza vaccination recruits few new T cells.

The TCR was taken from a man in his fifties who received an inactivated influenza vaccine. J is TRBJ2-1 and V is TRBV20-1; 8 bases align to TRBD2. This sample comprised PBMCs from blood, obtained about 12 days after vaccination. The CDR3 nucleotides read TGCAGTGCTCCAGTAGCGGGGAGCGATGAGCAGTTCTTC. It encodes CSAPVAGSDEQFF.